These 19 T cell receptor beta chains share one sample of origin, sequenced in a study of OX40 agonist ivuxolimab in advanced cancers. Assay: immunoSEQ multiplex PCR; the TCRdb copy retains only in-frame clones and omits some. The data contain approximately 97,000 clones, roughly nine tenths of them singletons. Source: CD4+ or CD8+ T cells sorted from blood, taken in a trial of the OX40 agonist ivuxolimab. All receptors derive from an adult with an advanced solid tumor such as melanoma, head and neck, liver or kidney cancer.

The rearrangement joins TRBV7-9 to TRBJ1-4; perhaps TRBD1 as D (5 bases). This CDR3 is built from 15 residues. Deletions cut 0 bases from V and 8 bases from J, with 13 bases between. Germline CDR1 and CDR2: SEHNR and FQNEAQ (reference sequence). In nucleotides, the CDR3 is TGTGCCAGCAGCTTAGCGAGGGGTCGGGACGAAAAACTGTTTTTT. Its protein product is CASSLARGRDEKLFF.

This chain connects TRBV7-2 to TRBJ1-2; maybe TRBD1 (5 bases). Trimming took off 0 bases at V and 8 bases at J, with 13 bases between the two ends. This CDR3 region has 14 residues. Germline values: CDR1 SGHTA, CDR2 FQGNSA. CDR3 coding DNA: TGTGCCAGCAGCTTAGCGCGGGGGGGAGGAGGCTACACCTTC. Protein sequence: CASSLARGGGGYTF. The full variable domain, in which reference TRBV7-2 and TRBJ1-2 provide the parts outside the CDR3, is GAGVSQSPSNKVTEKGKDVELRCDPISGHTALYWYRQSLGQGLEFLIYFQGNSAPDKSGLPSDRFSAERTGGSVSTLTIQRTQQEDSAVYLCASSLARGGGGYTFGSGTRLTVV.

J is TRBJ1-1 and V is TRBV4-3; D remains ambiguous. This CDR3 is built from 15 residues. V was pared by 0 bases and J by 5 bases, with 13 bases between. The germline gives CDR1 LGHNA, CDR2 YSLEER. The CDR3 region is CASSQDRWSLTEAFF. CDR3 bases: TGCGCCAGCAGCCAAGACCGATGGTCCTTAACTGAAGCTTTCTTT.

The V call is TRBV7-9, the J call TRBJ2-1; 12 bases are shared with TRBD2. The junction had 13 bases not matched to a gene; V was cut back by 5 bases and J by 8 bases. The CDR3 consists of 17 residues. Germline CDR1 and CDR2: SEHNR and FQNEAQ (reference sequence). The chain's CDR3 is CASSTDLGLAGWDEQFF. The CDR3, as DNA: TGTGCCAGCAGCACCGACCTAGGACTAGCGGGGTGGGATGAGCAGTTCTTC.

Only a few counts were recorded for this clone. The chain links TRBV6-6 to TRBJ1-1, with D unresolved. Per germline, CDR1 MNHNY and CDR2 SVGAGI (reference sequence). Deletions cut 2 bases from V and 3 bases from J, with 10 bases between. CDR3 length: 14 residues. As DNA, the CDR3 is TGTGCCAGCAGTTACGGATTGTGGGACACTGAAGCTTTCTTT. Its protein is CASSYGLWDTEAFF.

This clone showed up just a few times. The J gene is TRBJ1-2, the V gene TRBV7-3; 7 nucleotides line up with TRBD1. V lost 2 bases to trimming and J lost 8 bases; unmatched junction nucleotides: 5. Germline V lookup: CDR1 SGHTA, CDR2 FQGTGA. The CDR3 runs 13 residues. The CDR3 bases are TGTGCCAGCAGCTTAGATGGACAGGCCGGCTACACCTTC. Its translation: CASSLDGQAGYTF.

The V call is TRBV4-1, the J call TRBJ2-1; D ambiguous. Germline V gene data show CDR1 as MGHRA and CDR2 as YSYEKL. The CDR3 sequence is 13 residues long. V gave up 4 bases and J gave up 3 bases, with 7 bases separating them. This CDR3 reads CASSLQDYNEQFF. The DNA of the CDR3 is TGCGCCAGCAGCCTGCAGGACTACAATGAGCAGTTCTTC.

The V gene is TRBV7-9, the J gene TRBJ1-3, with TRBD1 matching 9 bases. This CDR3 has 18 amino acids. V shed 5 bases and J 0 bases; nucleotides not matched to a gene: 11. Germline values: CDR1 SEHNR, CDR2 FQNEAQ (reference sequence). CDR3 nucleotide sequence: TGTGCCAGCAGCACCACCGGGACAGGGCCTCTCTCTGGAAACACCATATATTTT. This translates into CASSTTGTGPLSGNTIYF.

This chain uses TRBV2 with TRBJ1-2, with D maybe TRBD1 (5 bases). This CDR3 spans 13 amino acids. Between the trimmed V and J ends, which lost 6 bases and 8 bases, there was a span of 16 bases. Per germline, CDR1 SNHLY and CDR2 FYNNEI. In nucleotides, the CDR3 is TGTGCCAGCAGAGACGGCCTCGGGGGGGGCTACACCTTC. Translated, it gives CASRDGLGGGYTF. The whole variable domain, remainder taken from reference TRBV2 and TRBJ1-2, is EPEVTQTPSHQVTQMGQEVILRCVPISNHLYFYWYRQILGQKVEFLVSFYNNEISEKSEIFDDQFSVERPDGSNFTLKIRSTKLEDSAMYFCASRDGLGGGYTFGSGTRLTVV.

This clone was seen only once. The CDR3 is CASSDPTSGAADTQYF. DNA of the CDR3: TGTGCCAGCAGCGACCCGACTAGTGGTGCGGCAGATACGCAGTATTTT. The chain uses TRBV7-3 and TRBJ2-3; possibly TRBD2 for D (6 bases). The CDR3 runs 16 residues. CDR1 SGHTA and CDR2 FQGTGA come from the germline V gene. The ends were cut back, 5 bases at V and 4 bases at J, with 19 bases in the middle.

This clone has just a few counts. V and J are TRBV9 and TRBJ2-2; no definite D call. The CDR3 is made up of 15 amino acids. Between the trimmed V and J ends, which lost 4 bases and 6 bases, there was a span of 16 bases. Germline V gene sequence: CDR1 SGDLS, CDR2 YYNGEE. The CDR3 region has the DNA TGTGCCAGCAGCCCAGGACCCAGTCAGGCCGGGGAGCTGTTTTTT. Translating it yields CASSPGPSQAGELFF.

The J gene is TRBJ2-5, the V gene TRBV5-4, with 10 bases lining up with TRBD2. CDR3 length: 15 residues. The trim removed 4 bases at V and 5 bases at J, leaving 8 bases unmatched. The germline CDR1 and CDR2 sequences are SGHNT and YYREEE (reference sequence). The CDR3 DNA is TGTGCCAGCAGCGTGACTAGCGGGCCTGAGGAGACCCAGTACTTC. Translated: CASSVTSGPEETQYF.

V gene TRBV19 combines with J gene TRBJ2-5, with a tentative D call TRBD2 (5 bases). From germline, CDR1 is LNHDA and CDR2 SQIVND (reference sequence). The ends were cut back, 7 bases at V and 4 bases at J, with 22 bases in the middle. This CDR3 is built from 16 residues. The CDR3, as DNA: TGTGCCAGTACTACGGGGAGACACCTGGTGGGAGAGACCCAGTACTTC. Amino acids: CASTTGRHLVGETQYF. Supplemented by reference TRBV19 and TRBJ2-5, the full variable domain reads DGGITQSPKYLFRKEGQNVTLSCEQNLNHDAMYWYRQDPGQGLRLIYYSQIVNDFQKGDIAEGYSVSREKKESFPLTVTSAQKNPTAFYLCASTTGRHLVGETQYFGPGTRLLVL.

The rearrangement uses TRBV2 and TRBJ2-3; 9 bases match TRBD2. Germline lookup yields CDR1 SNHLY and CDR2 FYNNEI. The CDR3 is 14 residues long. Trimming cost V 5 bases and J 3 bases; bases outside gene matches: 3. The CDR3 DNA reads TGTGCCAGCAGTCTGACTAGCGGTACAGATACGCAGTATTTT. Its protein product is CASSLTSGTDTQYF.

The chain employs TRBV7-2 and TRBJ1-1; possibly TRBD1 for D (5 bases). V was trimmed by 3 bases and J by 1 base, leaving 9 bases between them. Germline V gene sequence: CDR1 SGHTA, CDR2 FQGNSA. CDR3 length: 14 amino acids. The CDR3 protein is CASSLGRSNTEAFF. Here the CDR3 DNA reads TGTGCCAGCAGCTTGGGACGTTCGAACACTGAAGCTTTCTTT.

The chain has TRBV19 and TRBJ2-7; no definite D call. Trimming took 6 bases from V and 5 from J, leaving 20 bases between them. This CDR3 has 15 residues. The germline V gene has CDR1 LNHDA and CDR2 SQIVND (reference sequence). CDR3 sequence (DNA): TGTGCCAGTAGCCGAACCCCTGTACTGACGGACGAGCAGTACTTC. This codes for CASSRTPVLTDEQYF.

The rearrangement uses TRBV19 and TRBJ1-1; TRBD1 matches 7 bases. Unmatched junction bases numbered 3, after V lost 5 bases and J lost 3 bases. The CDR3 covers 13 residues. Germline CDR1 and CDR2: LNHDA and SQIVND (reference sequence). Written as DNA, the CDR3 is TGTGCCAGTAGTGACAGGGCGGACACTGAAGCTTTCTTT. Encoded protein: CASSDRADTEAFF.

The chain links TRBV7-8 to TRBJ2-1, with 15 bases fitting TRBD2. The CDR3 runs to 16 residues. Germline CDR1 and CDR2: SGHVS and FQNEAQ. After removal of 4 bases from V and 5 bases from J, the junction contained 3 bases not matched to a gene. CDR3: CASSYGLAGGDNEQFF. In nucleotides, the CDR3 is TGTGCCAGCAGCTATGGACTAGCGGGAGGGGACAATGAGCAGTTCTTC.

V usage is TRBV6-6 and J usage is TRBJ1-1; D gene uncertain. The V gene's germline CDR1 is MNHNY and CDR2 SVGAGI (reference sequence). This CDR3 is 10 amino acids long. The ends were cut back, 0 bases at V and 11 bases at J, with 4 bases in the middle. CDR3 bases: TGTGCCAGCAGTTACTCGAAGGCTTTCTTT. It encodes CASSYSKAFF.